This T cell receptor beta chain was profiled in a study of T cell changes during pregnancy in multiple sclerosis. Assay: immunoSEQ multiplex PCR; the TCRdb copy retains only in-frame clones and omits some. The table shows about 39,000 clones, with around 92% occurring only once. Trimming pared 2 bases from V and 15 bases from J, leaving 20 bases between. CDR3 length equals 14 residues. From germline, CDR1 is SGHAT and CDR2 FQNNGV. The chain carries TRBV11-2 and TRBJ2-1, with D possibly TRBD2 on 5 matching bases. Material: CD8+ T cells from peripheral blood mononuclear cells, obtained before pregnancy. This receptor was identified in a female donor with multiple sclerosis, enrolled in a pregnancy study. CDR3 sequence (DNA): TGTGCCAGCAGCTTAATGATAACCGAGGATGGGAGGTTCTTC. This translates into CASSLMITEDGRFF.